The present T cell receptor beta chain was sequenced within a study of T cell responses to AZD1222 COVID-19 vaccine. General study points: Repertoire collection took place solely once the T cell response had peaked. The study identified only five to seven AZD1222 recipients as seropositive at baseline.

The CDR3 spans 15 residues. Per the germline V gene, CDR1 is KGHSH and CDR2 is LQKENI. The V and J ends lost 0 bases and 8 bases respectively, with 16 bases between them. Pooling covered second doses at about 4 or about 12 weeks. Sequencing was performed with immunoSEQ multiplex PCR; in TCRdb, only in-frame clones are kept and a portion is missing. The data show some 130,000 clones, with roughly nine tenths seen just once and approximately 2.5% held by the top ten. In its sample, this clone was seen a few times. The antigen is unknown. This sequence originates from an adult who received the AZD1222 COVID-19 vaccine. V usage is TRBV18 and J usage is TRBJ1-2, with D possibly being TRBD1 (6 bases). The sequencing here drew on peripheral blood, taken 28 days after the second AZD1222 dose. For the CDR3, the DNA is TGTGCCAGCTCACCACCGTTTTTACAGGGCAACGGCTACACCTTC. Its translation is CASSPPFLQGNGYTF.